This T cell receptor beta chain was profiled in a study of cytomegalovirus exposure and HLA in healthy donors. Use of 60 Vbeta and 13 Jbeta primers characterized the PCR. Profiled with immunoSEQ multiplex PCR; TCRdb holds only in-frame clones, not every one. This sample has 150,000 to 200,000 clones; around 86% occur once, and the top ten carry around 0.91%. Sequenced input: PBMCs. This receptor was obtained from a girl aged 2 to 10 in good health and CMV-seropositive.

The CDR3: CASSLAPVGNEQYF. CDR3 in DNA: TGTGCCAGCAGTTTAGCCCCCGTTGGCAACGAGCAGTACTTC. The rearrangement joins TRBV28 to TRBJ2-7; D ambiguous. Germline values: CDR1 MDHEN, CDR2 SYDVKM. Trimming stripped 2 bases from V and 5 bases from J, with 13 bases between. The CDR3 extends over 14 amino acids. The full variable domain, rest sourced from reference TRBV28 and TRBJ2-7, is DVKVTQSSRYLVKRTGEKVFLECVQDMDHENMFWYRQDPGLGLRLIYFSYDVKMKEKGDIPEGYSVSREKKERFSLILESASTNQTSMYLCASSLAPVGNEQYFGPGTRLTVT.